The next 25 T cell receptor beta chains were all read from a single sample in a study of blood T cell repertoires in COVID-19. The data were produced by immunoSEQ multiplex PCR, yet TCRdb's version contains in-frame clones alone and is incomplete. The sample records roughly 110,000 clones, about 87% being singletons. Sequencing used peripheral blood. The receptor set was obtained from a woman aged 50 to 65 with acute or convalescent COVID-19.

The chain joins TRBV7-2 to TRBJ2-7; 7 bases are shared with TRBD2. Looked up from germline, CDR1 is SGHTA and CDR2 is FQGNSA. This CDR3 has 15 amino acids. The V and J ends lost 2 bases and 7 bases, in that order; junction bases with no gene match: 11. The CDR3 here is CASSLSPAGAWEQYF. The DNA for the CDR3 is TGTGCCAGCAGCTTAAGCCCCGCGGGAGCATGGGAGCAGTACTTC.

This rearrangement joins TRBV7-2 to TRBJ1-4; TRBD1 aligns across 10 bases. Germline V gene sequence: CDR1 SGHTA, CDR2 FQGNSA. CDR3 length: 18 residues. J gave up 3 bases and V 5 bases, and 12 bases lay outside the gene matches. The CDR3 DNA sequence: TGTGCCAGCAGCCTAGGGGGGACAGGGGCTCTGTCTAATGAAAAACTGTTTTTT. This encodes CASSLGGTGALSNEKLFF.

The chain combines TRBV3-1 (or the pseudogene TRBV3-2) with TRBJ2-3; TRBD1 might be the D (5 bases). Trimming took off 4 bases at V and 8 bases at J, with 10 bases between the two ends. The CDR3 is 12 amino acids. Germline V CDR1 and CDR2: LGHDT, YNNKEL (reference sequence). DNA of the CDR3: TGTGCCAGCAGCCCCCTGCAGGGTACGCAGTATTTT. It encodes CASSPLQGTQYF.

The genes are TRBV6-6 and TRBJ1-2, with D uncertain. The germline V gene encodes CDR1 MNHNY and CDR2 SVGAGI (reference sequence). This CDR3 region has 19 residues. The V end lost 6 bases, the J end lost 5 bases, and 31 bases lay between the germline ends. Here the CDR3 reads CASSLGPPGSAGRMYGYTF. CDR3 in DNA: TGTGCCAGCAGCTTAGGCCCCCCAGGATCCGCAGGCCGGATGTATGGCTACACCTTC.

This clone was seen only a few times. This chain uses TRBV6-5 with TRBJ2-1; D is unclear. Germline V gene sequence: CDR1 MNHEY, CDR2 SVGAGI. CDR3 length: 12 amino acids. V lost 0 bases and J 7 bases, leaving 4 bases between the germline ends. The CDR3 DNA is TGTGCCAGCAGTTACTCTGTAAATGAGCAGTTCTTC. This encodes CASSYSVNEQFF.

V is TRBV7-9 and J is TRBJ1-4; D gene unclear. This CDR3 comprises 14 residues. Germline V gene sequence: CDR1 SEHNR, CDR2 FQNEAQ (reference sequence). V was cut by 5 bases and J by 11 bases, with 18 bases left in between. The CDR3 DNA reads TGTGCCAGCAGCCTGGCGGGAGAGAGAGGGAAACTGTTTTTT. This translates into CASSLAGERGKLFF. Filled out from reference TRBV7-9 and TRBJ1-4, the complete variable domain reads DTGVSQNPRHKITKRGQNVTFRCDPISEHNRLYWYRQTLGQGPEFLTYFQNEAQLEKSRLLSDRFSAERPKGSFSTLEIQRTEQGDSAMYLCASSLAGERGKLFFGSGTQLSVL.

Concerning this clone itself: Other DNA sequences from this sample encode an identical CDR3 as well. This sequence joins TRBV28 and TRBJ1-2; 9 bases fit TRBD1. In germline, CDR1 is MDHEN, CDR2 SYDVKM. V was clipped by 5 bases and J by 4 bases; unmatched bases: 5. The CDR3 sequence is 14 residues long. As DNA, the CDR3 is TGTGCCAGCAGTCCGGGACAGGGCGTCTATGGCTACACCTTC. Amino acid sequence: CASSPGQGVYGYTF.

The chain is built from TRBV5-1 and TRBJ2-1, with TRBD2 identical over 12 bases. Germline V gene lookup returns CDR1 SGHRS and CDR2 YFSETQ. The CDR3 consists of 15 residues. The V and J ends lost 3 bases and 9 bases, in that order; junction bases with no gene match: 7. CDR3 sequence: CASSSVTSGGREQFF. The CDR3 DNA reads as TGCGCCAGCAGCTCCGTGACTAGCGGGGGACGTGAGCAGTTCTTC.

The V and J genes are TRBV19 and TRBJ2-1; possible D gene TRBD1, 6 bases. V lost 5 bases, J lost 8 bases, and 10 bases lay in between. This CDR3 is 12 amino acids long. The germline CDR1 and CDR2 sequences are LNHDA and SQIVND (reference sequence). The chain's CDR3 is CASSPDRYEQFF. CDR3 nucleotide sequence: TGTGCCAGTAGTCCAGACAGGTATGAGCAGTTCTTC. Variable domain in full (rest from reference TRBV19 and TRBJ2-1): DGGITQSPKYLFRKEGQNVTLSCEQNLNHDAMYWYRQDPGQGLRLIYYSQIVNDFQKGDIAEGYSVSREKKESFPLTVTSAQKNPTAFYLCASSPDRYEQFFGPGTRLTVL.

V usage is TRBV18 and J usage is TRBJ1-5, with D tentatively TRBD1 (6 bases). The V end was cut by 2 bases, the J end by 6 bases, with 11 bases between. The germline V gene encodes CDR1 KGHSH and CDR2 LQKENI. This CDR3 is built from 14 residues. CDR3 loop: CASSPEGGGQPQHF. Here the CDR3 DNA reads TGTGCCAGCTCACCAGAAGGGGGGGGTCAGCCCCAGCATTTT. The full variable domain, in which reference TRBV18 and TRBJ1-5 provide the parts outside the CDR3, is NAGVMQNPRHLVRRRGQEARLRCSPMKGHSHVYWYRQLPEEGLKFMVYLQKENIIDESGMPKERFSAEFPKEGPSILRIQQVVRGDSAAYFCASSPEGGGQPQHFGDGTRLSIL.

The CDR3 nucleotides are TGTGCCAGCAGCCCCACAACGTCTAGCGGGAGGGCCAGGTACGAGCAGTACTTC. Encoded protein: CASSPTTSSGRARYEQYF. The chain uses TRBV11-2 and TRBJ2-7; TRBD2 agrees at 12 bases. Trimming cost V 5 bases and J 4 bases; bases outside gene matches: 15. This CDR3 contains 18 residues. CDR1 and CDR2 (germline): SGHAT, FQNNGV.

About this clone itself: A junction end diverges from the germline sequence, so it may reflect a read error. V and J are TRBV5-8 and TRBJ2-3, with 9 bases that match TRBD2. There are 15 residues in the CDR3. Germline V lookup: CDR1 SGHTS, CDR2 YDEGEE. As DNA, the CDR3 is TGTGCCAGCAGCTCCGCCGGGACTAGCAGAGATACGCAGTATTTT. Translating gives CASSSAGTSRDTQYF.

This chain uses TRBV6-6 with TRBJ2-3, with D perhaps matching TRBD2 (7 bases). CDR1 MNHNY and CDR2 SVGAGI come from the germline V gene (reference sequence). V gave up 7 bases and J gave up 3 bases, with 11 bases separating them. CDR3 length: 13 amino acids. CDR3 DNA: TGTGCCAGCAAGGGGGGGCGAACAGATACGCAGTATTTT. This sequence encodes CASKGGRTDTQYF.

The gene calls are TRBV15 and TRBJ2-5; D call uncertain. V lost 7 bases, J lost 5 bases, and 14 bases lay in between. This CDR3 region has 13 residues. CDR1 and CDR2 (germline): LNHNV, YYDKDF (reference sequence). This chain's CDR3 is CATTIGYRETQYF. The CDR3 DNA follows: TGTGCCACCACTATCGGGTATCGGGAGACCCAGTACTTC.

A few counts support this clone. The gene calls are TRBV20-1 and TRBJ1-2, with TRBD1 matching 7 bases. Unmatched junction bases numbered 5, after V lost 3 bases and J lost 4 bases. CDR3 length equals 13 residues. CDR1 and CDR2 (germline): DFQATT, SNEGSKA (reference sequence). CDR3 in amino acids: CSASDRVGYGYTF. The CDR3 nucleotides read TGCAGTGCTAGTGACAGGGTTGGCTATGGCTACACCTTC.

The chain has TRBV3-1 (or the pseudogene TRBV3-2) and TRBJ2-1; D is perhaps TRBD1 (6 bases). The CDR3 contains 16 residues. CDR1 is LGHDT and CDR2 is YNNKEL in the germline V gene (reference sequence). With 3 bases removed from V and 10 bases from J, the gap between germline ends came to 22 bases. CDR3 sequence (DNA): TGTGCCAGCAGCCAGCCGGGACCAGGGGCTGGTGGCGAGCAGTTCTTC. Protein sequence: CASSQPGPGAGGEQFF.

The genes are TRBV9 and TRBJ2-1, with 8 bases aligning to TRBD2. The CDR3 is 15 residues long. Germline values: CDR1 SGDLS, CDR2 YYNGEE. V shed 0 bases and J 4 bases; nucleotides not matched to a gene: 3. The CDR3 here is CASSVGQRGYNEQFF. The CDR3 DNA reads as TGTGCCAGCAGCGTAGGCCAGCGGGGGTACAATGAGCAGTTCTTC. The full variable domain, completed using reference TRBV9 and TRBJ2-1, is DSGVTQTPKHLITATGQRVTLRCSPRSGDLSVYWYQQSLDQGLQFLIQYYNGEERAKGNILERFSAQQFPDLHSELNLSSLELGDSALYFCASSVGQRGYNEQFFGPGTRLTVL.

J is TRBJ1-1 and V is TRBV7-2, with 8 bases that match TRBD1. CDR3 length: 14 residues. Germline assignment: CDR1 SGHTA and CDR2 FQGNSA. With V trimmed by 6 bases and J by 3 bases, 6 bases remained unmatched. CDR3 nucleotide sequence: TGTGCCAGCAGTTCGACAGGGGTCGACACTGAAGCTTTCTTT. Its protein is CASSSTGVDTEAFF.

Of note for this clone: The same CDR3 is also encoded by other DNA sequences in this sample. V and J are TRBV12-3 or TRBV12-4 and TRBJ1-2; D possibly corresponds to TRBD1 (6 bases). Trimming pared 6 bases from V and 4 bases from J, leaving 12 bases between. The CDR3 is made up of 13 amino acids. In nucleotides, the CDR3 is TGTGCCAGCAGCTCGGGGGGCCCCTATGGCTACACCTTC. Protein: CASSSGGPYGYTF.

The J gene is TRBJ1-1, the V gene TRBV28, with 7 nucleotides matching TRBD1. Germline V gene data show CDR1 as MDHEN and CDR2 as SYDVKM. The V gene end was trimmed by 5 bases and the J gene end by 11 bases; junction bases not matched to a gene: 11. CDR3 length: 13 residues. As DNA, the CDR3 is TGTGCCAGCAGTCTCACAGGGGTCTTGGTGGCTTTCTTT. This translates into CASSLTGVLVAFF.

The chain couples TRBV14 to TRBJ2-3; TRBD2 matches at 8 bases. V lost 1 base and J lost 3; bases outside the gene matches: 6. Germline V CDR1 and CDR2: SGHDN, FVKESK. The CDR3 consists of 16 residues. CDR3 DNA sequence: TGTGCCAGCAGCCAAGTCCCGGGGGGGCTAACAGATACGCAGTATTTT. Its translation is CASSQVPGGLTDTQYF.

V and J are TRBV5-1 and TRBJ1-5; 8 nucleotides match TRBD1. The CDR3 length is 15 residues. Germline lookup yields CDR1 SGHRS and CDR2 YFSETQ. J lost 4 bases, V lost 2 bases, and 5 bases had no gene match. The CDR3: CASSLGTGENQPQHF. CDR3 nucleotide sequence: TGCGCCAGCAGCTTAGGGACAGGCGAGAATCAGCCCCAGCATTTT.

The rearrangement links TRBV10-3 to TRBJ2-1, with a tentative D call TRBD2 (5 bases). The germline CDR1 and CDR2 sequences are ENHRY and SYGVKD. Between the trimmed V and J ends, which lost 0 bases and 8 bases, there was a span of 20 bases. There are 17 residues in the CDR3. CDR3 DNA: TGTGCCATCAGTGAGTCGCGTAGAGGACTGTCCTCGGATGAGCAGTTCTTC. This gives the protein CAISESRRGLSSDEQFF.

V usage is TRBV5-4 and J usage is TRBJ1-3; D might be TRBD1 (5 bases). Looked up from germline, CDR1 is SGHNT and CDR2 is YYREEE (reference sequence). Trimming stripped 7 bases from V and 0 bases from J, with 17 bases between. The CDR3 totals 16 residues. The CDR3 region has the DNA TGTGCCAGCGCGGCAGGGCCTCCCCACTCTGGAAACACCATATATTTT. This gives the protein CASAAGPPHSGNTIYF.

The V gene is TRBV5-4, the J gene TRBJ2-3, with 13 bases fitting TRBD2. Germline values: CDR1 SGHNT, CDR2 YYREEE (reference sequence). The V gene end was trimmed by 2 bases and the J gene end by 5 bases; junction bases not matched to a gene: 5. The CDR3 is 16 amino acids. Here the CDR3 DNA reads TGTGCCAGCAGCTTATGGACTAGCGGGGGAGGAGATACGCAGTATTTT. Amino acid sequence: CASSLWTSGGGDTQYF. Variable domain in full (rest from reference TRBV5-4 and TRBJ2-3): ETGVTQSPTHLIKTRGQQVTLRCSSQSGHNTVSWYQQALGQGPQFIFQYYREEENGRGNFPPRFSGLQFPNYSSELNVNALELDDSALYLCASSLWTSGGGDTQYFGPGTRLTVL.